This section outlines one TCR beta chain sequence together with its context. This sample stems from a study of blood T cell repertoires in COVID-19. Study overall: Samples taken during acute and convalescent COVID-19 were collected in the United States, Italy and Spain. The cDNA or gDNA used as material had been derived from T cells, B-cell-depleted T cells, or PBMCs.

Trimming stripped 3 bases from V and 5 bases from J, with 11 bases between. CDR3 length: 13 residues. CDR1 and CDR2 (germline): GTSNPN, SVGIG (reference sequence). In the authors' methods: The assay estimated nucleated cells by amplifying reference gene primers. Sequenced by immunoSEQ multiplex PCR; TCRdb stores in-frame clones only, minus some. V and J calls and clone size are given by that table; D and trimming were obtained from the DNA. The sample contains 150,000 to 160,000 clones, 75% to 90% of which appear only once. The chain combines TRBV30 with TRBJ1-5, with D possibly TRBD1 on 5 matching bases. The sequence came from a woman aged 40 to 55 with acute or convalescent COVID-19. Sequencing was done on a sample of peripheral blood. This chain's CDR3 is CAWSRGRDQPQHF. CDR3 DNA sequence: TGTGCCTGGAGCCGGGGGAGGGATCAGCCCCAGCATTTT.